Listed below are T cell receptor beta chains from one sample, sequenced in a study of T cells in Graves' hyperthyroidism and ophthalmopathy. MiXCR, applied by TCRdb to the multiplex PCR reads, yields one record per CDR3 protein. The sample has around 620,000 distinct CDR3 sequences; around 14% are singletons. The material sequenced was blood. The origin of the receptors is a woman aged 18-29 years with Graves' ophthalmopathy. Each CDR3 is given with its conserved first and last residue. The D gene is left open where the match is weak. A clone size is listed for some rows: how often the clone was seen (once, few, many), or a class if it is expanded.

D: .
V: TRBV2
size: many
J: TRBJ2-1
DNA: TGTGCCAGCAGTGCCGAACAGTACAATGAGCAGTTCTTC
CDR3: CASSAEQYNEQFF

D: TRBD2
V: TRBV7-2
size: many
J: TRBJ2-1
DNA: TGTGCCAGCAGCTCGGGACTAGCGCCGACCAATGAGCAGTTCTTC
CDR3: CASSSGLAPTNEQFF

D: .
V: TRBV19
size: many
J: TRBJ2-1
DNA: .
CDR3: CASSTSGDEQFF

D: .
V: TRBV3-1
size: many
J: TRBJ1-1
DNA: TGTGCCAGCAGGGACACTCTGACGGCTGAAGCTTTCTTT
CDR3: CASRDTLTAEAFF

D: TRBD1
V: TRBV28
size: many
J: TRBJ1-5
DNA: TGTGCCAGCAGTCCGGGGACAGGGGCGCAGCCCCAGCATTTT
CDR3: CASSPGTGAQPQHF

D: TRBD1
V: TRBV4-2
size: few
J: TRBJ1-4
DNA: TGTGCCAGCAGCCTGACAGGGGGCATTGCTAATGAAAAACTGTTTTTT
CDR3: CASSLTGGIANEKLFF

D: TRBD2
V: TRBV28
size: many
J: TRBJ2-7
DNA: TGTGCCAGCAGGGCCGGGACTAATGGTGAGCAGTACTTC
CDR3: CASRAGTNGEQYF

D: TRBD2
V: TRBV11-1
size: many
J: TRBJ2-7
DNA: TGTGCCAGCAGCTACCGGACTAGCACTTCCTACGAGCAGTACTTC
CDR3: CASSYRTSTSYEQYF

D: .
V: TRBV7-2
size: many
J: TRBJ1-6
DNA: TGTGCCAGCAGCCCGATGGGAAAACCCCTCCACTTT
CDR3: CASSPMGKPLHF

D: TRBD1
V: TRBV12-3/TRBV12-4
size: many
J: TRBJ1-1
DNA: TGTGCCAGCAGTTTCGAACCTTGGACAGGGGCGAACACTGAAGCTTTCTTT
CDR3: CASSFEPWTGANTEAFF

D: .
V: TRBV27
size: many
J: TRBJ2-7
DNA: TGTGCCAGCAGTTTTTCCTCGGGACACTTCTCCTACGAGCAGTACTTC
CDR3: CASSFSSGHFSYEQYF

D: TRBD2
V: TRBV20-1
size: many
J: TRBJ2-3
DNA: TGCAGTGCTAGAGCGGGACTAGCGGGAGGAATGGGCACAGATACGCAGTATTTT
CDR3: CSARAGLAGGMGTDTQYF

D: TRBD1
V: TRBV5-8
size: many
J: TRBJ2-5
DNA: TGTGCCAGCAGCTTGTCGGGACAGGGTGGGCGAGAGACCCAGTACTTC
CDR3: CASSLSGQGGRETQYF

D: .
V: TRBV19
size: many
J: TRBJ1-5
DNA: TGTGCCAGTAGTACTCAGCTGGATCAGCCCCAGCATTTT
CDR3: CASSTQLDQPQHF

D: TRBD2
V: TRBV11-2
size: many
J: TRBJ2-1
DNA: TGTGCCAGCAGCTCTTGGACTAGCAACAATGAGCAGTTCTTC
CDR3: CASSSWTSNNEQFF

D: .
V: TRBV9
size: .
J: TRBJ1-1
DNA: TGTGCCAGCAGCGAAGAGACACGGAACACTGAAGCTTTCTTT
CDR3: CASSEETRNTEAFF

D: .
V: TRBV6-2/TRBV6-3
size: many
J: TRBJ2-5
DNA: TGTGCCAGCACCCCCACCTCGGCCCCTCGTCAGGAGACCCAGTACTTC
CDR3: CASTPTSAPRQETQYF

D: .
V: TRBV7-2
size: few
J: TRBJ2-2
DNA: TGTGCCAGCAGCTTCGACGGACATGGCACCGGGGAGCTGTTTTTT
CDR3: CASSFDGHGTGELFF

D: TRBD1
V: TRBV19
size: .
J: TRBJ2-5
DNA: TGTGCCAGTAGTGCGGGACAGGGGTTCCAAGAGACCCAGTACTTC
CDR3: CASSAGQGFQETQYF

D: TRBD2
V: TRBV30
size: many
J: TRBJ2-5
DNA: TGTGCCTGGAGTGGTTATGGCGGGAGTGAGACCCAGTACTTC
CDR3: CAWSGYGGSETQYF

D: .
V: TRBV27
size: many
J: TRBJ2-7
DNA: TGTGCCAGCAGTTTTCAGGGTTCCCCTTACGAGCAGTACTTC
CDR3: CASSFQGSPYEQYF

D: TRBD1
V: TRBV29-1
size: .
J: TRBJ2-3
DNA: TGCAGCGCAGGGGGTCTGGCGCAGTATTTT
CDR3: CSAGGLAQYF

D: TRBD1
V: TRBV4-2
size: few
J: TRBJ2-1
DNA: TGTGCCAGCAGCCAAGATGCACAGGGGGCGTCCTACAATGAGCAGTTCTTC
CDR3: CASSQDAQGASYNEQFF

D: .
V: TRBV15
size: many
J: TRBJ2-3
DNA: TGTGCCACCAGCAGGCCAGTAGGAGGGGGGAGCGATACGCAGTATTTT
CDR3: CATSRPVGGGSDTQYF

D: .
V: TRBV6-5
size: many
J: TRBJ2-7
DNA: TGTGCCAGCAGTTACTCGACAGTGACCTACGAGCAGTACTTC
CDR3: CASSYSTVTYEQYF

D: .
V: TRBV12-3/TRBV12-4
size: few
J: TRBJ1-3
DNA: TGTGCCAGCAGTTTTAGCTCCCTCTCTGGAAACACCATATATTTT
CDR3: CASSFSSLSGNTIYF

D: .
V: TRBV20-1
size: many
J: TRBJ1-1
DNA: TGCAGTGCTAGAGCGTTCGGAGTTTACATGAACACTGAAGCTTTCTTT
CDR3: CSARAFGVYMNTEAFF

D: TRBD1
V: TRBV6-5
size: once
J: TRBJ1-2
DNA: TGTGCCAGCAGCTACAGGTTGGGACAGGGGCTTAGGGGTTATGGCTACACCTTC
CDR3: CASSYRLGQGLRGYGYTF

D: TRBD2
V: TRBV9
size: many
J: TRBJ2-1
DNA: TGTGCCAGCAGCCTTTGGACTAGCGGCTACAATGAGCAGTTCTTC
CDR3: CASSLWTSGYNEQFF

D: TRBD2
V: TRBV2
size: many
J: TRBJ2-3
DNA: TGTGCCAGCCACGCGGCTAGCGGAAGCACAGATACGCAGTATTTT
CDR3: CASHAASGSTDTQYF

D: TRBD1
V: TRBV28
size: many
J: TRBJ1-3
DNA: TGTGCCAGCAGTAAAGGGGGCGATGGAAACACCATATATTTT
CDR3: CASSKGGDGNTIYF

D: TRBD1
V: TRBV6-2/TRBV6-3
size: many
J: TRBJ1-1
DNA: TGTGCCAGCGGGGACAGGGTGGCTGAAGCTTTCTTT
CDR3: CASGDRVAEAFF

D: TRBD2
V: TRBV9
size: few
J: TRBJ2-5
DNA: TGTGCCAGCAGCGTGTCAGCGGGAGGGCCGGAAGAGACCCAGTACTTC
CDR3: CASSVSAGGPEETQYF

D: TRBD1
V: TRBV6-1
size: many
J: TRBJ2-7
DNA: TGTGCCAGCAGGTTCGATCGGGACAGGGGTTCCTACGAGCAGTACTTC
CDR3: CASRFDRDRGSYEQYF

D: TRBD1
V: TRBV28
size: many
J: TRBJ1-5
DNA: TGTGCCAGCAGTATCCCGGACAGGGAGTATAGCAATCAGCCCCAGCATTTT
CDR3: CASSIPDREYSNQPQHF

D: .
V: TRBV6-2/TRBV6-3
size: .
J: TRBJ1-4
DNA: TGTGCCGGCAGTTACTCGTCCGAAAAACTGTTTTTT
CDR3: CAGSYSSEKLFF

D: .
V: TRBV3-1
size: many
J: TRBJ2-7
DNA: TGTGCCAGCAGCCAAGGGGGGGTCTACGAGCAGTACTTC
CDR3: CASSQGGVYEQYF

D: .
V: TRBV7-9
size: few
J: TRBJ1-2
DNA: TGTGCCCAAGGTCTTGGCTACACCTTC
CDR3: CAQGLGYTF

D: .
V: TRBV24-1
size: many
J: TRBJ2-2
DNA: TGTGCCACCAGTGATTTGAAAGGACGTGGGGTGCTGAACACCGGGGAGCTGTTTTTT
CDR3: CATSDLKGRGVLNTGELFF

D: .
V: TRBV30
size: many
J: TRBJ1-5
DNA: TGTGCCTGGAGTAATAACCGGGAATACCATAGCAATCAGCCCCAGCATTTT
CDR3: CAWSNNREYHSNQPQHF

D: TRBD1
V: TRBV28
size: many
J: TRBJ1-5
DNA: TGTGCCAGCAGTTCGCTGGGACAGGGGAACCATCAGCCCCAGCATTTT
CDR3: CASSSLGQGNHQPQHF

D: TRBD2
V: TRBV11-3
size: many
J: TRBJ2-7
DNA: TGTGCCAGCAGCTTAGTGGCTAGCGGGAGAGCCAGCTCCTACGAGCAGTACTTC
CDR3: CASSLVASGRASSYEQYF

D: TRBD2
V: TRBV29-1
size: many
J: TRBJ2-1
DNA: TGCAGCCTCTCCCATCCCTGGACTAGCGGGAGTGGTGAGCAGTTCTTC
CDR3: CSLSHPWTSGSGEQFF

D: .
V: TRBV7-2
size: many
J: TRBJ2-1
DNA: TGTGCCAGCAGCTTAACTCGGACCCGTGAGCAGTTCTTC
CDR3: CASSLTRTREQFF

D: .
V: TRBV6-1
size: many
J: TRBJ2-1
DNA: TGTGCCAGCATTCGAAACGCCCTCCGGGGGAATGAGCAGTTCTTC
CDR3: CASIRNALRGNEQFF

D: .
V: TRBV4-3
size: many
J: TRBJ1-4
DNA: TGCGCCAGCAGCCCGAGCCCGGGTTCAGGCGAAAAACTGTTTTTT
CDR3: CASSPSPGSGEKLFF

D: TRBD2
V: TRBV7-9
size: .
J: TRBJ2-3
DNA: TGTGCCAGCAGCCGCCCTACTAGCGGCACAGATACGCAGTATTTT
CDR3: CASSRPTSGTDTQYF